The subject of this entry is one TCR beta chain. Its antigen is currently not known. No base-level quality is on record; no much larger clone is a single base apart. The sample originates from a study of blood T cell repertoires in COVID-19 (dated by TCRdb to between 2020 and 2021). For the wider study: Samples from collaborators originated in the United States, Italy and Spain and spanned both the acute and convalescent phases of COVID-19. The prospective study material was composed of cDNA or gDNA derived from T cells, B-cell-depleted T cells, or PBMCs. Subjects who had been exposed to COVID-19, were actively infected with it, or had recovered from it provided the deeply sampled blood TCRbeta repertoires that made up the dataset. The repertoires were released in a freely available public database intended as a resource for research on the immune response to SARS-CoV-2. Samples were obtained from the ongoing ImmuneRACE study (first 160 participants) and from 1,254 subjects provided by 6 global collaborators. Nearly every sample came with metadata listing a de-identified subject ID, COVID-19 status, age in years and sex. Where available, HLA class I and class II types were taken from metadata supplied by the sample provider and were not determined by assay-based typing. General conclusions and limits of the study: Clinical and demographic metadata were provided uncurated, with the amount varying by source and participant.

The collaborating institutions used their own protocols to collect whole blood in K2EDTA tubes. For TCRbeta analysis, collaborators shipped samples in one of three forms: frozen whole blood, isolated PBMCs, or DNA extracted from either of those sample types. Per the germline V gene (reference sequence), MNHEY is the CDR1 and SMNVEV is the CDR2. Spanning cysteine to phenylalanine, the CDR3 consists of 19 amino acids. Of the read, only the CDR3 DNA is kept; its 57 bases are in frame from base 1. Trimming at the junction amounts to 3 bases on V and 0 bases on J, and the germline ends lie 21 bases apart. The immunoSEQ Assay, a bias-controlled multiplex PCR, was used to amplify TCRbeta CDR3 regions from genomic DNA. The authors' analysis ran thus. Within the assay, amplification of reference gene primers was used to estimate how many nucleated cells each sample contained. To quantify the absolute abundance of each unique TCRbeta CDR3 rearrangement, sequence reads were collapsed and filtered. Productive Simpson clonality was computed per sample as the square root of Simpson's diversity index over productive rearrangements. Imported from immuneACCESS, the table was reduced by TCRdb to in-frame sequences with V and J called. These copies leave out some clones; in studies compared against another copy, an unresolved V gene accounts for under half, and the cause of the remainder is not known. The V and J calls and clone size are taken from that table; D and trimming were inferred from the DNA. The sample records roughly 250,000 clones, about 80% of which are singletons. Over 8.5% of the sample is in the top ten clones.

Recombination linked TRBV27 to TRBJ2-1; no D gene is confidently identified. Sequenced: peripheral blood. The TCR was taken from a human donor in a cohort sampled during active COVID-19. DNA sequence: TGTGCCAGCAGTTTCCCTGAGGCAGATGCATTCAGCTCCTACAATGAGCAGTTCTTC. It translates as CASSFPEADAFSSYNEQFF.